One sample yielded the 26 T cell receptor beta chains listed below, sequenced in a study of CD8 T cells in Susac syndrome. With random hexamers, roughly 0.45 to 1 ug RNA was reverse transcribed. In TCRdb, the immunoSEQ multiplex PCR reads were re-called with MiXCR into one record per CDR3 protein. The sample yields 300,000 or so distinct CDR3 sequences, about 92% seen once. Sequencing was performed on CD4+ T cells from PBMCs. The receptors derive from a human donor with multiple sclerosis.

CDR3 in amino acids: CASSLVPGSYEQYF. The CDR3 bases are TGTGCCAGCTCCCTCGTTCCTGGCTCCTACGAGCAGTACTTC. The chain uses TRBV27 and TRBJ2-7; D is unclear. Germline-derived CDR1 and CDR2 are MNHEY and SMNVEV (reference sequence). This CDR3 contains 14 residues. V lost 8 bases to trimming and J lost 0 bases, with 14 bases between them.

The rearrangement links TRBV7-9 to TRBJ1-3, with TRBD1 identical over 7 bases. Germline CDR1 reads SEHNR; CDR2 reads FQNEAQ (reference sequence). Trimming cost V 2 bases and J 2 bases; bases outside gene matches: 12. This CDR3 is built from 18 residues. CDR3 loop: CASSLSQGGRVTGNTIYF. CDR3 DNA sequence: TGTGCCAGCAGCTTAAGCCAGGGGGGGAGAGTAACTGGAAACACCATATATTTT.

The CDR3 region is CAWSVGRTHLGDTQYF. The CDR3 DNA sequence: TGTGCCTGGAGTGTAGGGCGGACACACCTAGGGGACACGCAGTATTTT. This sequence joins TRBV30 and TRBJ2-3; either TRBD1 or TRBD2 may fit D (5 bases each). This CDR3 has 16 amino acids. V lost 0 bases to trimming and J lost 9 bases, with 22 bases between them. From germline, CDR1 is GTSNPN and CDR2 SVGIG (reference sequence).

In its sample, this clonotype was seen once. This chain connects TRBV20-1 to TRBJ1-5; tentatively, D is TRBD1 (5 bases). The CDR3 has 14 amino acids. Between the trimmed V and J ends, which lost 3 bases and 4 bases, there was a span of 13 bases. The germline CDR1 and CDR2 sequences are DFQATT and SNEGSKA (reference sequence). CDR3 sequence reads: CSASTGGANQPQHF. In DNA form, the CDR3 reads TGCAGTGCTAGTACCGGTGGGGCTAATCAGCCCCAGCATTTT.

V usage is TRBV29-1 and J usage is TRBJ2-6; D is undetermined. Trimming left V 4 bases short and J 1 base short, with 8 bases between. This CDR3 is 14 amino acids long. Germline V lookup: CDR1 SQVTM, CDR2 ANQGSEA. CDR3 DNA: TGCAGCGTTGCCCGGACGTCTGGGGCCAACGTCCTGACTTTC. This translates into CSVARTSGANVLTF. The full variable domain, its missing parts supplied by reference TRBV29-1 and TRBJ2-6, is SAVISQKPSRDICQRGTSLTIQCQVDSQVTMMFWYRQQPGQSLTLIATANQGSEATYESGFVIDKFPISRPNLTFSTLTVSNMSPEDSSIYLCSVARTSGANVLTFGAGSRLTVL.

The rearrangement uses TRBV5-6 and TRBJ2-2; TRBD2 matches 13 bases. J lost 1 base, V lost 4 bases, and 7 bases had no gene match. The CDR3 covers 18 residues. Germline CDR1 SGHDT, CDR2 YYEEEE. The CDR3 reads CASSAPGLAGLNTGELFF. For the CDR3, the DNA is TGTGCCAGCAGCGCTCCGGGACTAGCGGGATTGAACACCGGGGAGCTGTTTTTT.

The rearrangement links TRBV7-9 to TRBJ1-1; D remains ambiguous. V was pared by 0 bases and J by 1 base, with 3 bases between. Germline V gene lookup returns CDR1 SEHNR and CDR2 FQNEAQ (reference sequence). This CDR3 is 13 amino acids long. The CDR3 bases are TGTGCCAGCAGCTTAGCCCAGAACACTGAAGCTTTCTTT. Encoded protein: CASSLAQNTEAFF.

This chain uses TRBV19 with TRBJ2-6; D perhaps matches TRBD1 (7 bases). V was cut by 3 bases and J by 1 base, with 16 bases left in between. The CDR3 is made up of 18 amino acids. Germline values: CDR1 LNHDA, CDR2 SQIVND (reference sequence). CDR3 sequence: CASSIGGGRRSGANVLTF. The CDR3 DNA follows: TGTGCCAGTAGTATTGGAGGGGGCCGGAGATCTGGGGCCAACGTCCTGACTTTC. Variable domain in full (rest from reference TRBV19 and TRBJ2-6): DGGITQSPKYLFRKEGQNVTLSCEQNLNHDAMYWYRQDPGQGLRLIYYSQIVNDFQKGDIAEGYSVSREKKESFPLTVTSAQKNPTAFYLCASSIGGGRRSGANVLTFGAGSRLTVL.

This clonotype appeared a few times. This sequence joins TRBV29-1 and TRBJ1-2; the D gene is possibly TRBD1 (5 bases). Germline assignment: CDR1 SQVTM and CDR2 ANQGSEA. The length of the CDR3 is 12 residues. V lost 5 bases and J lost 5, with 12 bases in between. CDR3 in amino acids: CSVITGVYGYTF. CDR3 sequence (DNA): TGCAGCGTTATTACGGGGGTTTATGGCTACACCTTC.

The chain is built from TRBV20-1 and TRBJ2-1; a possible D gene is TRBD2 (5 bases). CDR3 size: 13 residues. The germline V gene has CDR1 DFQATT and CDR2 SNEGSKA (reference sequence). Trimming left V 2 bases short and J 5 bases short, with 10 bases between. CDR3: CSARTSLHNEQFF. DNA for the CDR3: TGCAGTGCTAGAACTAGTTTGCACAATGAGCAGTTCTTC.

This clonotype was found once. The chain recombines TRBV9 with TRBJ2-1; D is unresolved. The CDR3 spans 11 residues. Germline loops: CDR1 SGDLS, CDR2 YYNGEE. With 8 bases removed from V and 6 bases from J, the gap between germline ends came to 9 bases. The CDR3 DNA follows: TGTGCCAGTGGTAGGTCCAATGAGCAGTTCTTC. Protein sequence: CASGRSNEQFF. Complete variable domain (other parts from reference TRBV9 and TRBJ2-1): DSGVTQTPKHLITATGQRVTLRCSPRSGDLSVYWYQQSLDQGLQFLIQYYNGEERAKGNILERFSAQQFPDLHSELNLSSLELGDSALYFCASGRSNEQFFGPGTRLTVL.

J is TRBJ1-1 and V is TRBV9, with D tentatively TRBD1 (5 bases). The CDR3 runs 14 residues. Germline V gene data show CDR1 as SGDLS and CDR2 as YYNGEE. Trimming took off 3 bases at V and 8 bases at J, with 17 bases between the two ends. CDR3 protein: CASSASGGGVEAFF. CDR3 DNA sequence: TGTGCCAGCAGCGCCTCGGGCGGGGGGGTGGAAGCTTTCTTT.

The V gene is TRBV6-2 or TRBV6-3, the J gene TRBJ2-7; TRBD2 matches at 10 bases. The V and J ends lost 0 bases and 4 bases, in that order; junction bases with no gene match: 6. Germline V gives CDR1 MNHEY, CDR2 SVGEGT. The CDR3 has 16 amino acids. The CDR3 reads CASSYSQRGGEYEQYF. DNA of the CDR3: TGTGCCAGCAGTTACTCGCAGCGGGGGGGCGAATACGAGCAGTACTTC.

This chain joins TRBV11-2 and TRBJ2-3, with D hard to call. V was pared by 1 base and J by 4 bases, with 9 bases between. CDR1 is SGHAT and CDR2 is FQNNGV in the germline V gene. This CDR3 region has 14 residues. For the CDR3, the DNA is TGTGCCAGCAGCTTAGGATGGGTGGCAGATACGCAGTATTTT. Residues: CASSLGWVADTQYF.

The CDR3, as DNA: TGTGCCAGCTCATACCGGGATGGAGAAAAACTGTTTTTT. Protein: CASSYRDGEKLFF. V is TRBV18 and J is TRBJ1-4; D remains ambiguous. The CDR3 covers 13 residues. Germline CDR1 KGHSH, CDR2 LQKENI. Trimming left V 5 bases short and J 8 bases short, with 12 bases between. Variable domain in full (rest from reference TRBV18 and TRBJ1-4): NAGVMQNPRHLVRRRGQEARLRCSPMKGHSHVYWYRQLPEEGLKFMVYLQKENIIDESGMPKERFSAEFPKEGPSILRIQQVVRGDSAAYFCASSYRDGEKLFFGSGTQLSVL.

V gene TRBV20-1 combines with J gene TRBJ1-4; no firm D call. Between the trimmed V and J ends, which lost 0 bases and 8 bases, there was a span of 16 bases. CDR1 is DFQATT, CDR2 SNEGSKA, per germline (reference sequence). The CDR3 is made up of 15 amino acids. CDR3 amino acids: CSARDPGSGGEKLFF. In DNA, the CDR3 is TGCAGTGCTAGAGATCCTGGATCGGGAGGGGAAAAACTGTTTTTT.

The chain recombines TRBV7-2 with TRBJ1-1; D not resolved. Germline lookup yields CDR1 SGHTA and CDR2 FQGNSA. There are 12 residues in the CDR3. V was trimmed by 0 bases and J by 11 bases, leaving 10 bases between them. The CDR3, as DNA: TGTGCCAGCAGCTTAGCGAGTGGGGAGGCTTTCTTT. Translation gives CASSLASGEAFF. Drawing the rest from reference TRBV7-2 and TRBJ1-1, the complete variable domain is GAGVSQSPSNKVTEKGKDVELRCDPISGHTALYWYRQSLGQGLEFLIYFQGNSAPDKSGLPSDRFSAERTGGSVSTLTIQRTQQEDSAVYLCASSLASGEAFFGQGTRLTVV.

The genes are TRBV19 and TRBJ1-2, with D possibly TRBD1 on 6 matching bases. Germline V gene sequence: CDR1 LNHDA, CDR2 SQIVND (reference sequence). V lost 3 bases to trimming and J lost 6 bases, with 17 bases between them. The CDR3 covers 15 residues. CDR3 bases: TGTGCCAGTAGTATCCTGGGCGCGTCAGGGGATGGCTACACCTTC. Encoded protein: CASSILGASGDGYTF.

The chain employs TRBV7-9 and TRBJ2-2; 8 nucleotides align to TRBD2. This CDR3 has 15 residues. Germline trimming cut 5 bases from V and 4 bases from J; bases unmatched to any gene: 6. CDR1 SEHNR and CDR2 FQNEAQ come from the germline V gene (reference sequence). The CDR3 protein is CASSPGGGSTGELFF. The CDR3 DNA follows: TGTGCCAGCAGCCCCGGGGGGGGGTCCACCGGGGAGCTGTTTTTT.

The chain uses TRBV6-1 and TRBJ2-1; D unclear. The CDR3 is 11 amino acids. V was trimmed by 7 bases and J by 3 bases, leaving 4 bases between them. Germline CDR1 and CDR2: MNHNS and SASEGT. In DNA, the CDR3 is TGTGCCAGCATGGGCTACAATGAGCAGTTCTTC. This encodes CASMGYNEQFF.

The chain combines TRBV4-2 with TRBJ1-2; 8 bases line up with TRBD1. This CDR3 has 14 residues. Germline assignment: CDR1 LGHNA and CDR2 YNFKEQ. V gave up 4 bases and J gave up 8 bases; unmatched junction bases: 9. This CDR3 is CASSLSGQGWGYTF. CDR3 coding DNA: TGTGCCAGCAGCCTCTCCGGACAGGGTTGGGGCTACACCTTC.

This clonotype was detected only once. The V gene is TRBV5-6, the J gene TRBJ1-4; D ambiguous. V lost 0 bases, J lost 8 bases, and 20 bases lay in between. Germline values: CDR1 SGHDT, CDR2 YYEEEE. The CDR3 covers 17 residues. CDR3 amino acids: CASSLGEHSGSKEKLFF. CDR3 nucleotides: TGTGCCAGCAGCTTGGGGGAGCATTCCGGTTCGAAGGAAAAACTGTTTTTT.

This clonotype appeared once. The chain joins TRBV7-3 to TRBJ2-7; tentative D call: TRBD2 (6 bases). CDR3 length equals 14 residues. V shed 5 bases and J shed 4 bases, with 15 bases lying between them. Germline V gene sequence: CDR1 SGHTA, CDR2 FQGTGA. CDR3 amino acids: CASSPGGRDYEQYF. CDR3 DNA sequence: TGTGCCAGCAGCCCCGGTGGGCGGGATTACGAGCAGTACTTC.

J is TRBJ2-6 and V is TRBV4-1; no firm D call. Trimming took 1 base from V and 4 from J, leaving 5 bases between them. The CDR3 spans 14 residues. Per the germline V gene, CDR1 is MGHRA and CDR2 is YSYEKL. CDR3 nucleotide sequence: TGCGCCAGCAGCCAAGGTACAGGGGCCAACGTCCTGACTTTC. This sequence encodes CASSQGTGANVLTF.

This rearrangement joins TRBV12-3 or TRBV12-4 to TRBJ2-5; perhaps TRBD1 as D (5 bases). This CDR3 is built from 16 residues. V was trimmed by 6 bases and J by 5 bases, leaving 22 bases between them. For the CDR3, the DNA is TGTGCCAGCAGCCAACTGGTGACCGACAGAAGGGAGACCCAGTACTTC. It is translated as CASSQLVTDRRETQYF.

The rearrangement uses TRBV3-1 and TRBJ2-7; D not resolved. Per germline, CDR1 LGHDT and CDR2 YNNKEL (reference sequence). The CDR3 covers 13 residues. Between the trimmed V and J ends, which lost 1 base and 11 bases, there was a span of 15 bases. The DNA of the CDR3 is TGTGCCAGCAGCCAAGGTTGGGCGGACCAGGAGTACTTC. Amino acid sequence: CASSQGWADQEYF.